These 11 T cell receptor beta chains came from one sample sequenced in a study of blood T cell repertoires in COVID-19. Generated by immunoSEQ multiplex PCR, the TCRdb table keeps only in-frame clones and is missing some. The sample lists more than 85,000 clones; around four fifths were seen once. The material sequenced was peripheral blood. The receptors were gathered from a human donor in a cohort sampled during active COVID-19.

The chain uses TRBV13 and TRBJ2-7; 8 bases are shared with TRBD2. Germline values: CDR1 PRHDT, CDR2 FYEKMQ (reference sequence). Trimming cost V 2 bases and J 6 bases; bases outside gene matches: 15. The CDR3 has 17 residues. CDR3 DNA: TGTGCCAGCAGCTTAACCCCCCGTCGGGGGGGGATCCCCGAGCAGTACTTC. Encoded protein: CASSLTPRRGGIPEQYF.

This sequence joins TRBV5-5 and TRBJ1-5; D gene ambiguous. Germline assignment: CDR1 SGHKS and CDR2 YYEKEE (reference sequence). The CDR3 covers 16 residues. V was trimmed by 2 bases and J by 2 bases, leaving 14 bases between them. CDR3 sequence (DNA): TGTGCCAGCAGCTTTTTAGGTCCGGAGGGCAATCAGCCCCAGCATTTT. Its protein is CASSFLGPEGNQPQHF. The entire variable domain, with the rest obtained from reference TRBV5-5 and TRBJ1-5, is as follows: DAGVTQSPTHLIKTRGQQVTLRCSPISGHKSVSWYQQVLGQGPQFIFQYYEKEERGRGNFPDRFSARQFPNYSSELNVNALLLGDSALYLCASSFLGPEGNQPQHFGDGTRLSIL.

V and J are TRBV6-2 or TRBV6-3 and TRBJ2-3, with TRBD2 identical over 10 bases. CDR1 and CDR2 from the germline V gene are MNHEY and SVGEGT. The CDR3 loop spans 16 amino acids. Germline trimming cut 5 bases from V and 4 bases from J; bases unmatched to any gene: 9. CDR3 nucleotide sequence: TGTGCCAGCAGTACCCCCAAGCGGGGGGGGGCAGATACGCAGTATTTT. Translated, it gives CASSTPKRGGADTQYF.

This chain uses TRBV5-1 with TRBJ1-1; TRBD1 agrees at 9 bases. The CDR3 covers 14 residues. Trimming at V came to 3 bases and at J to 5 bases, leaving 5 bases not matched to a gene. In germline, CDR1 is SGHRS, CDR2 YFSETQ. In DNA, the CDR3 is TGCGCCAGCAGCTCCGGGACAGGGTTAACTGAAGCTTTCTTT. It yields the protein CASSSGTGLTEAFF.

This clone appeared once. The DNA of the CDR3 is TGTGCCAGCAGTTCTAATCTCGTATCTGGAAACACCATATATTTT. Its protein is CASSSNLVSGNTIYF. The chain has TRBV28 and TRBJ1-3; the D is unclear. There are 15 residues in the CDR3. The germline V and J ends were trimmed by 4 bases and 1 base, with 11 bases remaining between them. Per germline, CDR1 MDHEN and CDR2 SYDVKM.

As to this clone: The sample has other DNA sequences that encode this CDR3 too. This rearrangement joins TRBV12-3 or TRBV12-4 to TRBJ1-2; D is possibly TRBD1 (5 bases). V lost 3 bases, J lost 11 bases, and 16 bases lay in between. This CDR3 has 13 amino acids. The CDR3 DNA follows: TGTGCCAGCAGTTTGATGGAGGGTGGGGGTTACACCTTC. As protein: CASSLMEGGGYTF.

This chain connects TRBV19 to TRBJ1-1; D might be TRBD1 (6 bases). Trimming took 3 bases from V and 4 from J, leaving 15 bases between them. Germline V gene lookup returns CDR1 LNHDA and CDR2 SQIVND (reference sequence). The CDR3 is 15 residues long. The CDR3 region has the DNA TGTGCCAGTAGTATCGAGCAGGGGAGAGGCACTGAAGCTTTCTTT. Encoded protein: CASSIEQGRGTEAFF.

This clone was picked up one time. J is TRBJ2-7 and V is TRBV11-3, with a tentative D call TRBD1 (6 bases). The CDR3 covers 14 residues. The V gene's germline CDR1 is SGHNT and CDR2 YENEEA. Trimming took off 1 base at V and 2 bases at J, with 9 bases between the two ends. In nucleotides, the CDR3 is TGTGCCAGCAGCTTAGGAACAGGGACCTACGAGCAGTACTTC. Translated: CASSLGTGTYEQYF.

The chain is built from TRBV10-3 and TRBJ1-1, with a possible D match to TRBD1 (5 bases). There are 14 residues in the CDR3. The germline V gene encodes CDR1 ENHRY and CDR2 SYGVKD. V lost 4 bases to trimming and J lost 2 bases, with 11 bases between them. The CDR3 DNA reads as TGTGCCATCAGTGTTGGGCAGGGTAACACTGAAGCTTTCTTT. It encodes CAISVGQGNTEAFF.

V gene TRBV6-5 combines with J gene TRBJ2-2; 7 nucleotides agree with TRBD2. Germline lookup yields CDR1 MNHEY and CDR2 SVGAGI. After removal of 6 bases from V and 7 bases from J, the junction contained 8 bases not matched to a gene. The CDR3 runs 14 residues. DNA for the CDR3: TGTGCCAGCAGCCCAGGACTAGAAGTCGGGGAGCTGTTTTTT. Protein product: CASSPGLEVGELFF.

This clone was counted a single time. The chain uses TRBV11-3 and TRBJ2-7; tentatively, D is TRBD1 (6 bases). The CDR3 runs to 14 residues. Looked up from germline, CDR1 is SGHNT and CDR2 is YENEEA. Trimming took 6 bases from V and 0 from J, leaving 12 bases between them. The DNA of the CDR3 is TGTGCCAGCAGTCCCGGGACACCCTCCTACGAGCAGTACTTC. Residues: CASSPGTPSYEQYF.